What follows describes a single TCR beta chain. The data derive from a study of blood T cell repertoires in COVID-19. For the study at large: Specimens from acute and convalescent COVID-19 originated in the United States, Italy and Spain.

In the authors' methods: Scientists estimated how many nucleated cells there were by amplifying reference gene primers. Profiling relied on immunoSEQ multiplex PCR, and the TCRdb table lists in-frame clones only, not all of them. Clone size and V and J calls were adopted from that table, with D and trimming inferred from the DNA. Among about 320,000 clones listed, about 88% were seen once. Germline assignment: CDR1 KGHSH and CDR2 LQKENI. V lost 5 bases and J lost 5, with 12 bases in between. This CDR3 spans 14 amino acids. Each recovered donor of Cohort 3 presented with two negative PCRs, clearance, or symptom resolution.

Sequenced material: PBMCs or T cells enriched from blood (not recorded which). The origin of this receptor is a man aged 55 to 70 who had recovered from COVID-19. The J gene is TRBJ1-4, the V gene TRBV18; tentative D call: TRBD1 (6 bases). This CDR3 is CASSEQGRNEKLFF. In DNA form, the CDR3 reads TGTGCCAGCTCAGAACAGGGTAGGAATGAAAAACTGTTTTTT.